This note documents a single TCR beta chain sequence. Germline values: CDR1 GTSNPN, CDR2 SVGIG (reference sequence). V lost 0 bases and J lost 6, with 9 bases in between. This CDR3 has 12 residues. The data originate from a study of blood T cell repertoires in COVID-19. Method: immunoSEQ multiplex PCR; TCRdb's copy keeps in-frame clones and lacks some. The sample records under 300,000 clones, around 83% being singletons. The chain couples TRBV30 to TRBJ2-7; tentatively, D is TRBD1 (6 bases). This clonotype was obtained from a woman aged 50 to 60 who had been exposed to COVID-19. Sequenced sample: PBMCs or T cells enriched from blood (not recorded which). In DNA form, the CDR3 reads TGTGCCTGGAGTGTACAGGGTAGCGAGCAGTACTTC. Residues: CAWSVQGSEQYF. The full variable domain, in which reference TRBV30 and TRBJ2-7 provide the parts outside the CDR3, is SQTIHQWPATLVQPVGSPLSLECTVEGTSNPNLYWYRQAAGRGLQLLFYSVGIGQISSEVPQNLSASRPQDRQFILSSKKLLLSDSGFYLCAWSVQGSEQYFGPGTRLTVT.